The T cell receptor beta chain described here comes from a study of OX40 agonist ivuxolimab in advanced cancers. This table comes from immunoSEQ multiplex PCR, and its TCRdb copy is limited to in-frame clones, with some not included. The sample shows approximately 96,000 clones, around 90% of them seen only once. The CDR3 spans 14 residues. The germline CDR1 and CDR2 sequences are SGHDT and YYEEEE. Trimming shortened V by 3 bases and J by 6 bases, and 12 bases separated the two germline ends. V is TRBV5-6 and J is TRBJ2-2; D uncertain. The specimen was CD4+ or CD8+ T cells sorted from blood, collected in a trial of the OX40 agonist ivuxolimab. The sequence was collected from an adult with an advanced solid tumor such as melanoma, head and neck, liver or kidney cancer. This CDR3 is CASSSSRSSGELFF. CDR3 in DNA: TGTGCCAGCAGCTCCTCGAGGAGTTCCGGGGAGCTGTTTTTT. Using reference TRBV5-6 and TRBJ2-2 for the parts outside the CDR3, the full variable domain is DAGVTQSPTHLIKTRGQQVTLRCSPKSGHDTVSWYQQALGQGPQFIFQYYEEEERQRGNFPDRFSGHQFPNYSSELNVNALLLGDSALYLCASSSSRSSGELFFGEGSRLTVL.